This T cell receptor beta chain is from a study of regulatory T cells in long-lasting Graves disease. Study-wide points: Peripheral blood alone, not thyroid tissue, underwent study. The study found persistent patients shared more public clonotypes (approximately 2,700) than new patients (just over 950). Among samples with persistent disease, TRBV28, TRBJ1-2 and TRBJ2-5 were favored.

Germline CDR1 SGHRS, CDR2 YFSETQ. CDR3 length equals 16 residues. Losses at the gene ends were 1 base for V and 3 bases for J; bases not matched to a gene: 7. Time point given: persistent/refractory GD, antithyroid drugs over 5 years with positive TRAb. PBMC RNA served as the TCR library source. This clonotype was detected only a few times. Antigen specificity is unknown. Building the TCR beta libraries relied on iRepertoire HTBI primers, and CDR3 regions underwent Arm-PCR. As processed by the authors: Across the samples, identification revealed 50 to 80 TRBV and 12 to 15 TRBJ segments. TCRdb re-called the multiplex PCR reads through MiXCR, storing one row per CDR3 protein. TCRdb's processing, not the authors', yielded these V and J calls. The sample has about 340,000 distinct CDR3 sequences, around 20% seen once.

The receptor was isolated from a female donor with Graves disease. The starting material was peripheral blood mononuclear cells (PBMCs), obtained when the disease was refractory, from a patient treated with antithyroid drugs. The rearrangement joins TRBV5-1 to TRBJ2-7, with 10 bases matching TRBD1. The CDR3 region has the DNA TGCGCCAGCAGCTTGTCTGGGACAGGGGTTGTCTACGAGCAGTACTTC. The encoded protein is CASSLSGTGVVYEQYF.